This T cell receptor beta chain was sequenced in a study of cytomegalovirus exposure and HLA in healthy donors. Study-level points and caveats: The majority of TCR sequences were rare, yet some public TCRs appeared in many donors.

13 Jbeta primers and 60 Vbeta primers were used for the PCR. TCRdb's table, derived via immunoSEQ multiplex PCR, lists solely in-frame clones and lacks some. The repertoire consists of roughly 140,000 clones, with approximately 80% occurring once and the leading ten covering 2.5%. This clone was picked up a small number of times. The antigen remains undetermined. The V end lost 4 bases, the J end lost 5 bases, and 14 bases lay between the germline ends. There are 15 residues in the CDR3. Germline values: CDR1 MNHEY, CDR2 SMNVEV (reference sequence). This receptor was identified in a male donor in good health and CMV-seronegative. Input material: PBMCs. The chain combines TRBV27 with TRBJ1-4; D is ambiguous. The CDR3 coding sequence is TGTGCCAGCAGTTCTGACCTCGACTGGAATGAAAAACTGTTTTTT. Protein sequence: CASSSDLDWNEKLFF.